This TCR beta chain emerged from a study of blood T cell repertoires in COVID-19. Study-level background: From the United States, Italy and Spain came samples of acute and convalescent COVID-19.

Authors' processing steps: Reference gene primer amplification in the assay estimated nucleated cell counts. TCRdb's table, derived via immunoSEQ multiplex PCR, lists solely in-frame clones and lacks some. From that table come the V and J calls and clone size; the DNA was used to work out D and trimming. This sample has 150,000 to 200,000 clones, with 75% to 90% found just once. The sequencing sample was made of peripheral blood. This clonotype was sampled from a man in his fifties or sixties with acute or convalescent COVID-19.

The CDR3 region is CASSLYSGANVLTF. CDR3 nucleotides: TGTGCCAGCAGCTTATACTCTGGGGCCAACGTCCTGACTTTC. The V gene is TRBV9, the J gene TRBJ2-6; D gene ambiguous. The CDR3 runs 14 residues. Germline V lookup: CDR1 SGDLS, CDR2 YYNGEE. Deletions cut 4 bases from V and 0 bases from J, with 5 bases between.